A selection of T cell receptor beta chains follows, all from one sample in a study of blood T cell repertoires in COVID-19. Libraries were prepared by immunoSEQ multiplex PCR; TCRdb keeps only in-frame clonotypes and omits some of them. The repertoire holds a few hundred thousand clones, with 70% to 90% as singletons. The sample was PBMCs or T cells enriched from blood (not recorded which). These receptors originate from a woman between 35 and 50 years old with acute COVID-19. Each CDR3 is given with its conserved first and last residue. Fields, in order: clone size, V gene, D gene, J gene, CDR3 protein, CDR3 DNA. D genes are given only for firm matches. The size field is filled for only some rows; it gives once, few, many or a size class.

clone size: -
V gene: TRBV27
D gene: TRBD2
J gene: TRBJ2-1
CDR3 protein: CASSLGLADNEQFF
CDR3 DNA: TGTGCCAGCAGTTTAGGACTAGCGGACAATGAGCAGTTCTTC

clone size: -
V gene: TRBV5-6
D gene: TRBD1
J gene: TRBJ2-7
CDR3 protein: CASSLTGTDPYEQYF
CDR3 DNA: TGTGCCAGCAGCTTAACCGGGACAGACCCCTACGAGCAGTACTTC

clone size: -
V gene: TRBV28
D gene: TRBD1
J gene: TRBJ2-7
CDR3 protein: CASTLRPGQPSYEQYF
CDR3 DNA: TGTGCCAGCACTTTACGTCCGGGACAGCCCAGCTACGAGCAGTACTTC

clone size: -
V gene: TRBV7-2
D gene: -
J gene: TRBJ2-3
CDR3 protein: CASSLVGPTLTDTQYF
CDR3 DNA: TGTGCCAGCAGCTTAGTTGGGCCAACCTTAACAGATACGCAGTATTTT

clone size: -
V gene: TRBV2
D gene: -
J gene: TRBJ1-1
CDR3 protein: CAILRGAGTEAFF
CDR3 DNA: TGTGCCATATTGCGGGGGGCTGGAACTGAAGCTTTCTTT

clone size: -
V gene: TRBV3-1/TRBV3-2
D gene: TRBD2
J gene: TRBJ2-2
CDR3 protein: CASRSAGVSGELFF
CDR3 DNA: TGTGCCAGCAGAAGCGCGGGGGTCTCCGGGGAGCTGTTTTTT

clone size: -
V gene: TRBV4-1
D gene: -
J gene: TRBJ1-1
CDR3 protein: CASSQDWQGGRRAFF
CDR3 DNA: TGCGCCAGCAGCCAAGATTGGCAAGGGGGTCGGAGGGCTTTCTTT

clone size: -
V gene: TRBV6-2/TRBV6-3
D gene: TRBD1
J gene: TRBJ2-1
CDR3 protein: CASSYSYRGQTPSSYNEQFF
CDR3 DNA: TGTGCCAGCAGTTACTCCTACAGGGGGCAGACCCCTAGCTCCTACAATGAGCAGTTCTTC

clone size: -
V gene: TRBV29-1
D gene: -
J gene: TRBJ1-2
CDR3 protein: CSAGETDSLGGYTF
CDR3 DNA: TGCAGCGCTGGGGAAACGGACAGCCTCGGCGGCTACACCTTC

clone size: -
V gene: TRBV2
D gene: TRBD1
J gene: TRBJ1-2
CDR3 protein: CASSAGFIRTGGFDGYTF
CDR3 DNA: TGTGCCAGCAGTGCGGGCTTTATCCGGACAGGAGGTTTTGATGGCTACACCTTC

clone size: -
V gene: TRBV6-2/TRBV6-3
D gene: -
J gene: TRBJ1-5
CDR3 protein: CASSGVRSNQPQHF
CDR3 DNA: TGTGCCAGCAGCGGAGTCCGCAGCAATCAGCCCCAGCATTTT

clone size: few
V gene: TRBV15
D gene: -
J gene: TRBJ2-7
CDR3 protein: CATSLDYYDEQYF
CDR3 DNA: TGTGCCACCAGCCTAGATTATTACGACGAGCAGTACTTC

clone size: -
V gene: TRBV24-1
D gene: -
J gene: TRBJ1-1
CDR3 protein: CATSERGKPEAFF
CDR3 DNA: TGTGCCACCAGTGAAAGGGGGAAGCCTGAAGCTTTCTTT

clone size: -
V gene: TRBV13
D gene: TRBD1
J gene: TRBJ1-1
CDR3 protein: CASSLPGQRNTEAFF
CDR3 DNA: TGTGCCAGCAGCTTACCGGGACAGCGCAACACTGAAGCTTTCTTT

clone size: -
V gene: TRBV6-4
D gene: -
J gene: TRBJ2-2
CDR3 protein: CASTEARFTGELFF
CDR3 DNA: TGTGCCAGCACCGAGGCCCGTTTCACCGGGGAGCTGTTTTTT

clone size: -
V gene: TRBV19
D gene: TRBD1
J gene: TRBJ1-4
CDR3 protein: CASSIIGQGANEKLFF
CDR3 DNA: TGTGCCAGTAGTATCATAGGACAGGGAGCTAATGAAAAACTGTTTTTT

clone size: -
V gene: TRBV18
D gene: -
J gene: TRBJ1-2
CDR3 protein: CASSPVSGDGYTF
CDR3 DNA: TGTGCCAGCTCACCAGTTAGCGGAGATGGCTACACCTTC

clone size: -
V gene: TRBV5-1
D gene: TRBD1
J gene: TRBJ1-2
CDR3 protein: CASSLGQGASYGYTF
CDR3 DNA: TGCGCCAGCAGCTTGGGACAGGGGGCGTCCTATGGCTACACCTTC

clone size: -
V gene: TRBV19
D gene: TRBD1
J gene: TRBJ1-1
CDR3 protein: CASSIVWTGPTEAFF
CDR3 DNA: TGTGCCAGTAGTATAGTGTGGACAGGGCCCACTGAAGCTTTCTTT

clone size: -
V gene: TRBV7-9
D gene: TRBD1
J gene: TRBJ1-4
CDR3 protein: CASSRQGGSEKLFF
CDR3 DNA: TGTGCCAGCAGTAGACAGGGTGGGAGTGAAAAACTGTTTTTT

clone size: -
V gene: TRBV18
D gene: TRBD2
J gene: TRBJ2-7
CDR3 protein: CASSPPGLADSSYEQYF
CDR3 DNA: TGTGCCAGCTCACCACCGGGACTAGCGGATAGCTCCTACGAGCAGTACTTC

clone size: -
V gene: TRBV28
D gene: TRBD1
J gene: TRBJ1-2
CDR3 protein: CASSFRDRSGYTF
CDR3 DNA: TGTGCCAGCAGTTTCCGGGACAGGTCTGGCTACACCTTC

clone size: -
V gene: TRBV20-1
D gene: -
J gene: TRBJ1-1
CDR3 protein: CSVLRGTEAFF
CDR3 DNA: TGCAGTGTTCTAAGGGGCACTGAAGCTTTCTTT

clone size: -
V gene: TRBV9
D gene: TRBD1
J gene: TRBJ1-1
CDR3 protein: CASSPRQGVNTEAFF
CDR3 DNA: TGTGCCAGCAGCCCCCGACAGGGGGTTAACACTGAAGCTTTCTTT

clone size: -
V gene: TRBV10-2
D gene: TRBD1
J gene: TRBJ1-2
CDR3 protein: CASSPGGVYGYTF
CDR3 DNA: TGCGCCAGCAGCCCAGGGGGCGTCTATGGCTACACCTTC

clone size: -
V gene: TRBV7-9
D gene: -
J gene: TRBJ1-4
CDR3 protein: CASSLDRNPEKLFF
CDR3 DNA: TGTGCCAGCAGCTTAGACAGGAACCCTGAAAAACTGTTTTTT

clone size: once
V gene: TRBV7-7
D gene: TRBD2
J gene: TRBJ2-3
CDR3 protein: CASSASAGREPTDTQYF
CDR3 DNA: TGTGCTAGCAGCGCCTCCGCTGGGCGGGAGCCCACAGATACGCAGTATTTT

clone size: -
V gene: TRBV4-3
D gene: -
J gene: TRBJ1-5
CDR3 protein: CASSQDGQGGQPQHF
CDR3 DNA: TGCGCCAGCAGCCAAGATGGGCAGGGAGGTCAGCCCCAGCATTTT

clone size: -
V gene: TRBV7-6
D gene: TRBD1
J gene: TRBJ1-4
CDR3 protein: CASSLAPQGARAEKLFF
CDR3 DNA: TGTGCCAGCAGCTTAGCGCCCCAGGGGGCGCGGGCTGAAAAACTGTTTTTT

clone size: -
V gene: TRBV7-2
D gene: TRBD2
J gene: TRBJ2-5
CDR3 protein: CASSTQRTSGSGETQYF
CDR3 DNA: TGTGCCAGCAGCACCCAACGGACTAGCGGGAGTGGGGAGACCCAGTACTTC

clone size: few
V gene: TRBV6-2/TRBV6-3
D gene: -
J gene: TRBJ2-1
CDR3 protein: CASSRVTSISVSYNEQFF
CDR3 DNA: TGTGCCAGCAGCCGCGTGACTAGTATTTCGGTATCCTACAATGAGCAGTTCTTC

clone size: few
V gene: TRBV5-1
D gene: -
J gene: TRBJ1-2
CDR3 protein: CASSSEAQLANYGYTF
CDR3 DNA: TGCGCCAGCAGCTCGGAGGCTCAGTTAGCTAACTATGGCTACACCTTC

clone size: -
V gene: TRBV19
D gene: -
J gene: TRBJ2-2
CDR3 protein: CASRTGDLPTGELFF
CDR3 DNA: TGTGCCAGTAGAACGGGAGACCTCCCCACCGGGGAGCTGTTTTTT

clone size: -
V gene: TRBV6-5
D gene: TRBD1
J gene: TRBJ2-7
CDR3 protein: CASGQGQGPYEQYF
CDR3 DNA: TGTGCCAGCGGTCAGGGACAGGGACCCTACGAGCAGTACTTC

clone size: -
V gene: TRBV9
D gene: TRBD1
J gene: TRBJ1-6
CDR3 protein: CASSAVGGESPLHF
CDR3 DNA: TGTGCCAGCAGCGCAGTAGGGGGCGAATCACCCCTCCACTTT

clone size: few
V gene: TRBV7-6
D gene: -
J gene: TRBJ1-4
CDR3 protein: CASSSGTTTNEKLFF
CDR3 DNA: TGTGCCAGCAGCTCTGGGACAACAACTAATGAAAAACTGTTTTTT

clone size: -
V gene: TRBV28
D gene: -
J gene: TRBJ2-7
CDR3 protein: CASSLFSRGSNF
CDR3 DNA: TGTGCCAGCAGTTTATTCAGCAGGGGATCAAACTTC

clone size: -
V gene: TRBV3-1/TRBV3-2
D gene: TRBD1
J gene: TRBJ1-1
CDR3 protein: CASSDNRGGGTEAFF
CDR3 DNA: TGTGCCAGCAGCGACAACAGGGGTGGCGGCACTGAAGCTTTCTTT

clone size: -
V gene: TRBV18
D gene: TRBD1
J gene: TRBJ1-1
CDR3 protein: CASSPRSGTVPAAFF
CDR3 DNA: TGTGCCAGCTCACCAAGGAGTGGGACAGTTCCGGCCGCTTTCTTT

clone size: -
V gene: TRBV21-1
D gene: -
J gene: TRBJ2-7
CDR3 protein: CASSKDGVGTGTSREQYF
CDR3 DNA: -

clone size: -
V gene: TRBV20-1
D gene: -
J gene: TRBJ1-1
CDR3 protein: CSASLRRNTEAFF
CDR3 DNA: TGCAGTGCTAGTTTAAGGAGAAACACTGAAGCTTTCTTT

clone size: -
V gene: TRBV9
D gene: TRBD1
J gene: TRBJ1-4
CDR3 protein: CASSEGQLADEKLFF
CDR3 DNA: TGTGCCAGCAGCGAGGGACAGTTGGCGGATGAAAAACTGTTTTTT

clone size: -
V gene: TRBV28
D gene: TRBD1
J gene: TRBJ2-2
CDR3 protein: CASRQTGGWREDTGELFF
CDR3 DNA: TGTGCCAGCAGACAGACAGGGGGCTGGCGGGAGGACACCGGGGAGCTGTTTTTT

clone size: -
V gene: TRBV12-3/TRBV12-4
D gene: -
J gene: TRBJ1-1
CDR3 protein: CASRPTQALRAFF
CDR3 DNA: TGTGCCAGCAGACCCACCCAGGCCCTACGGGCTTTCTTT

clone size: -
V gene: TRBV19
D gene: -
J gene: TRBJ1-3
CDR3 protein: CASSIVRTPVSGNTIYF
CDR3 DNA: TGTGCCAGTAGTATAGTAAGGACACCGGTCTCTGGAAACACCATATATTTT

clone size: -
V gene: TRBV13
D gene: TRBD1
J gene: TRBJ2-2
CDR3 protein: CASSSNPPTGLNTGELFF
CDR3 DNA: TGTGCCAGCAGCTCGAACCCCCCGACAGGGTTGAACACCGGGGAGCTGTTTTTT

clone size: -
V gene: TRBV6-5
D gene: -
J gene: TRBJ1-5
CDR3 protein: CASRWGRDQPQHF
CDR3 DNA: TGTGCCAGCAGGTGGGGCCGAGATCAGCCCCAGCATTTT

clone size: few
V gene: TRBV10-2
D gene: TRBD1
J gene: TRBJ1-1
CDR3 protein: CASRDTGGAVTEAFF
CDR3 DNA: TGCGCCAGCAGGGACACAGGGGGCGCGGTCACTGAAGCTTTCTTT

clone size: -
V gene: TRBV4-1
D gene: TRBD1
J gene: TRBJ1-1
CDR3 protein: CASSQDETGGTEAFF
CDR3 DNA: TGCGCCAGCAGCCAAGATGAGACAGGGGGAACTGAAGCTTTCTTT

clone size: -
V gene: TRBV20-1
D gene: -
J gene: TRBJ1-5
CDR3 protein: CSASYRGSQPQHF
CDR3 DNA: TGCAGTGCTAGTTATCGGGGGTCCCAGCCCCAGCATTTT

clone size: -
V gene: TRBV14
D gene: -
J gene: TRBJ1-2
CDR3 protein: CASSQVRSYGYTF
CDR3 DNA: TGTGCCAGCAGCCAAGTTAGGAGCTATGGCTACACCTTC

clone size: once
V gene: TRBV4-3
D gene: -
J gene: TRBJ1-1
CDR3 protein: CASSSTTRTTATEAFF
CDR3 DNA: TGCGCCAGCAGCTCCACGACGCGGACAACTGCCACTGAAGCTTTCTTT

clone size: -
V gene: TRBV5-1
D gene: -
J gene: TRBJ1-2
CDR3 protein: CASRPDVAEGVGYGYTF
CDR3 DNA: TGCGCCAGCAGACCGGATGTAGCCGAGGGGGTAGGCTATGGCTACACCTTC

clone size: -
V gene: TRBV5-1
D gene: -
J gene: TRBJ2-2
CDR3 protein: CASSLARGNTGELFF
CDR3 DNA: TGCGCCAGCAGCTTGGCCAGGGGGAACACCGGGGAGCTGTTTTTT

clone size: once
V gene: TRBV19
D gene: TRBD1
J gene: TRBJ1-1
CDR3 protein: CASRTGFGSEAFF
CDR3 DNA: TGTGCCAGTAGGACAGGGTTTGGGTCTGAAGCTTTCTTT

clone size: -
V gene: TRBV5-1
D gene: -
J gene: TRBJ2-2
CDR3 protein: CASSLDGVGRGSGELFF
CDR3 DNA: TGCGCCAGCAGCTTGGACGGGGTAGGGCGTGGAAGCGGGGAGCTGTTTTTT

clone size: -
V gene: TRBV7-3
D gene: -
J gene: TRBJ2-5
CDR3 protein: CASSLQSGPQETQYF
CDR3 DNA: TGTGCCAGCAGCTTACAGAGCGGGCCGCAAGAGACCCAGTACTTC

clone size: -
V gene: TRBV7-9
D gene: TRBD2
J gene: TRBJ2-7
CDR3 protein: CASSPRLAGASYEQYF
CDR3 DNA: TGTGCCAGCAGCCCAAGACTAGCGGGGGCCTCCTACGAGCAGTACTTC

clone size: -
V gene: TRBV18
D gene: -
J gene: TRBJ2-1
CDR3 protein: CASSPVGESSYNEQFF
CDR3 DNA: TGTGCCAGCTCACCAGTCGGTGAGAGCTCCTACAATGAGCAGTTCTTC

clone size: -
V gene: TRBV28
D gene: -
J gene: TRBJ1-2
CDR3 protein: CASSLWGRDYGYTF
CDR3 DNA: TGTGCCAGCAGTCTCTGGGGGCGCGACTATGGCTACACCTTC